The present TCR beta chain was sequenced within a study of blood T cell repertoires in COVID-19. Study as a whole: The United States, Italy and Spain were the sources of the acute and convalescent COVID-19 samples. The cDNA or gDNA used as material had been derived from T cells, B-cell-depleted T cells, or PBMCs.

Some clones are missing from TCRdb's copy, which holds only in-frame ones; the method was immunoSEQ multiplex PCR. The data contain about 72,000 clones, 75% to 90% of them singletons. V was clipped by 0 bases and J by 5 bases, with 9 bases between them. This CDR3 comprises 14 residues. Germline CDR1 and CDR2: KGHDR and SFDVKD. The specimen sequenced was peripheral blood. The chain combines TRBV24-1 with TRBJ2-5, with a weak D call TRBD2 (6 bases). The clonotype originates from a woman older than 75 with acute or convalescent COVID-19. The CDR3 DNA follows: TGTGCCACCAGTGATTTGGGAGGGGATGAGACCCAGTACTTC. Amino acids: CATSDLGGDETQYF.